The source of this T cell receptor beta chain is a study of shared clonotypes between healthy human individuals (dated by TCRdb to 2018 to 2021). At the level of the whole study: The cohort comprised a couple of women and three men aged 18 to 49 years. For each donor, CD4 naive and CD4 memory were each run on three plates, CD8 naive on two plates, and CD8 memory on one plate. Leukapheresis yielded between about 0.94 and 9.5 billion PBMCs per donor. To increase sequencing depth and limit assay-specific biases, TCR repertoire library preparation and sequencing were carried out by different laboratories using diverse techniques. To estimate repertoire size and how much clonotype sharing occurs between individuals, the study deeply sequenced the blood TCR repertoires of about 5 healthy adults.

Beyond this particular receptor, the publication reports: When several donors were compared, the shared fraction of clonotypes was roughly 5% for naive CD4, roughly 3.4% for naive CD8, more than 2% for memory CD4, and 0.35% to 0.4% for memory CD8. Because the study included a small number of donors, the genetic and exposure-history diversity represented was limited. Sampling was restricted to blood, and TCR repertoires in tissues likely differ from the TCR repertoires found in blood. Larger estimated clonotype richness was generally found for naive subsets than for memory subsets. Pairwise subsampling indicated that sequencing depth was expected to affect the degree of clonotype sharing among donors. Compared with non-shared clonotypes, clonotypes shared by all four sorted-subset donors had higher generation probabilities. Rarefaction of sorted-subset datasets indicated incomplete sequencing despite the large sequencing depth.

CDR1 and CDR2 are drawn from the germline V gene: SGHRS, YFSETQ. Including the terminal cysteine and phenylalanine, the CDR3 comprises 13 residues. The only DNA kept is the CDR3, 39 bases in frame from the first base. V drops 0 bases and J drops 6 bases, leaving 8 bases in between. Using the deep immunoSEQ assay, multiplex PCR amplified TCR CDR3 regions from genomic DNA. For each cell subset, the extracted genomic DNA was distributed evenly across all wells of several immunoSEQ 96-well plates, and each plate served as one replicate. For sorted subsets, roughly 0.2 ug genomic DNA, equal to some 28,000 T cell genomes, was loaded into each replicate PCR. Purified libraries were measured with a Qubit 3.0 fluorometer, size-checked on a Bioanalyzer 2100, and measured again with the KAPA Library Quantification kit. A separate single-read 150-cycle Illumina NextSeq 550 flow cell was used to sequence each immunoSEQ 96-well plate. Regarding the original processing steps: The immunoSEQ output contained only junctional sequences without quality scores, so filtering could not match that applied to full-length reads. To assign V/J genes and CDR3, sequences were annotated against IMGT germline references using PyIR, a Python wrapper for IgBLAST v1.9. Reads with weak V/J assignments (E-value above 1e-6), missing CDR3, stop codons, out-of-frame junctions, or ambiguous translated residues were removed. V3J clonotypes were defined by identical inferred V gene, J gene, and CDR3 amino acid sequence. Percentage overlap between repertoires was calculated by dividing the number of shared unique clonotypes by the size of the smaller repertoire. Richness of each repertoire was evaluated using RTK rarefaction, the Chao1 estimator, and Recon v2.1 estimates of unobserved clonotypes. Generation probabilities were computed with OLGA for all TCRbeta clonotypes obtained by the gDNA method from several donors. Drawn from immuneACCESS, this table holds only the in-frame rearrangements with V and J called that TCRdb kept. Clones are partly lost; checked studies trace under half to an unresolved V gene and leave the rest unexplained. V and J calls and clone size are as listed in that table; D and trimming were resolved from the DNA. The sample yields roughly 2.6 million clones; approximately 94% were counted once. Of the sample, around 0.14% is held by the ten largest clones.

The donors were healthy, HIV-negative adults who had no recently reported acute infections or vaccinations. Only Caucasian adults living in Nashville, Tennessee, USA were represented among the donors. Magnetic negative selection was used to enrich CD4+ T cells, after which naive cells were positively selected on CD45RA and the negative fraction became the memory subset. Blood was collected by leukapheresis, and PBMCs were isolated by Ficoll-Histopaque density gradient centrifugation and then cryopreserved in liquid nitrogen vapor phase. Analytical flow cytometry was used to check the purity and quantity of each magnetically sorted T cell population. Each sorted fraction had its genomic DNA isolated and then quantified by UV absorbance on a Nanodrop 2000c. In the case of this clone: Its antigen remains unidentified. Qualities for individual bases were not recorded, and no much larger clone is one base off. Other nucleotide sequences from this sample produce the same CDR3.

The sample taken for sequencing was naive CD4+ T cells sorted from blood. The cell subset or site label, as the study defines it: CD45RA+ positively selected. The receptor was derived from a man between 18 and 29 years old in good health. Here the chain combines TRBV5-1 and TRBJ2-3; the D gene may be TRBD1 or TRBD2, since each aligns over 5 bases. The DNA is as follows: TGCGCCAGCAGCTTGGCAGGGACCGATACGCAGTATTTT. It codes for CASSLAGTDTQYF.